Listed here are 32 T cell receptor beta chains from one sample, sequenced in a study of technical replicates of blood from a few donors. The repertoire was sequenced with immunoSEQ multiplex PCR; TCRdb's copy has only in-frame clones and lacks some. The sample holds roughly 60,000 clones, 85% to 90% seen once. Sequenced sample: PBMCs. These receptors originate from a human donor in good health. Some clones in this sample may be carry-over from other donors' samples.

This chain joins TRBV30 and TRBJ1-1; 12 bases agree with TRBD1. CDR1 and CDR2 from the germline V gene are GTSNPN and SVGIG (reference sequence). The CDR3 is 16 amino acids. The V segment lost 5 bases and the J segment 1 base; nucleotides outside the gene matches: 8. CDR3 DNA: TGTGCCTGGGTCCGGGACAGGGGGCTTGAGAACACTGAAGCTTTCTTT. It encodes CAWVRDRGLENTEAFF.

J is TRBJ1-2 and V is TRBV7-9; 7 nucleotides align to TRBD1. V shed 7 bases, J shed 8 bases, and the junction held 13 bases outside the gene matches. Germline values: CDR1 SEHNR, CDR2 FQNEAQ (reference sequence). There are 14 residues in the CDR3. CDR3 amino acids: CASIPGGRQEGYTF. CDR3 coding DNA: TGTGCCAGCATTCCAGGGGGGAGACAGGAAGGCTACACCTTC.

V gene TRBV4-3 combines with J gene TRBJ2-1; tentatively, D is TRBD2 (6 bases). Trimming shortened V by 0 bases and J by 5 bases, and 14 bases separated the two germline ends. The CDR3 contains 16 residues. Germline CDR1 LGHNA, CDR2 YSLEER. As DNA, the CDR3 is TGCGCCAGCAGCCAAGATCGGACTACGGGGAACAATGAGCAGTTCTTC. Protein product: CASSQDRTTGNNEQFF.

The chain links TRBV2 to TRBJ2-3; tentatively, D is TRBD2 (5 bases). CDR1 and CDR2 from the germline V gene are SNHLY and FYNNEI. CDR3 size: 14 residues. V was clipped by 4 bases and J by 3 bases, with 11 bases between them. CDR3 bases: TGTGCCAGCAGTGGTGGGAGTAGGACAGATACGCAGTATTTT. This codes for CASSGGSRTDTQYF.

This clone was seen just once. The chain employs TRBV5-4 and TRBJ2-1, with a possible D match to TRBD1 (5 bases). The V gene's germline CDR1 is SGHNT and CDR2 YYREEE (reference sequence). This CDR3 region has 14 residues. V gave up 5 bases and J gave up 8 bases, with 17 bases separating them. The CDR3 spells CASSTLSGFHEQFF. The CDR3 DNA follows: TGTGCCAGCAGTACGTTATCAGGGTTTCATGAGCAGTTCTTC. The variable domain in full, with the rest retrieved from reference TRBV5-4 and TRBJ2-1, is ETGVTQSPTHLIKTRGQQVTLRCSSQSGHNTVSWYQQALGQGPQFIFQYYREEENGRGNFPPRFSGLQFPNYSSELNVNALELDDSALYLCASSTLSGFHEQFFGPGTRLTVL.

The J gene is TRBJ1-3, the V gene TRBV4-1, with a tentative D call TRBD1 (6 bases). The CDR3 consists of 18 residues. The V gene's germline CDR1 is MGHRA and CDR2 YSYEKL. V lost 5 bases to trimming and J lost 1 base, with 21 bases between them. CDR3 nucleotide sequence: TGCGCCAGCAGCGGACATCCCTTGACAGGCAGATCTGGAAACACCATATATTTT. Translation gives CASSGHPLTGRSGNTIYF.

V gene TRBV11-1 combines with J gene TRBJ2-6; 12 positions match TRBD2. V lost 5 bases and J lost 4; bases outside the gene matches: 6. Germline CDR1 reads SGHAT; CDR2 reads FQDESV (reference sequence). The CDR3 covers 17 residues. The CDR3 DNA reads TGTGCCAGCAGCATATGGACTAGCGGGGCCGGGGCCAACGTCCTGACTTTC. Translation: CASSIWTSGAGANVLTF.

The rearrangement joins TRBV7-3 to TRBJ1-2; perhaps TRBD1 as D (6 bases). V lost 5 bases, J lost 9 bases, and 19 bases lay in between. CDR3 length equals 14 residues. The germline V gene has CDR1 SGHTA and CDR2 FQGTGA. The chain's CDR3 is CASSPSRDTQSYTF. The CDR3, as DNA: TGTGCCAGCAGCCCGAGCCGGGACACCCAGAGCTACACCTTC.

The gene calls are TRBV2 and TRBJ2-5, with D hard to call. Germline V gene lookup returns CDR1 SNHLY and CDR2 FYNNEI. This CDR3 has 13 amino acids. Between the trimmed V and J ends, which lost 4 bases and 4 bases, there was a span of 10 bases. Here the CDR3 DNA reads TGTGCCAGCAGTGCACCTCCCGGAGAGACCCAGTACTTC. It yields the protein CASSAPPGETQYF.

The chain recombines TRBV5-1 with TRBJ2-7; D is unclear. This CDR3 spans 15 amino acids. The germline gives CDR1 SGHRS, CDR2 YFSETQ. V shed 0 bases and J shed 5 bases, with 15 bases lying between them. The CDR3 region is CASSLVGWAFHEQYF. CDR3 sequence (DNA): TGCGCCAGCAGCTTGGTGGGTTGGGCATTCCACGAGCAGTACTTC.

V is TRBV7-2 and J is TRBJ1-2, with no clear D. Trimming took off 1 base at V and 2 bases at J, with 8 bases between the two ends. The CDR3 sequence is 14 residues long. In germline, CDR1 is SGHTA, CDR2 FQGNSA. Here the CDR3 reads CASSLGRGNYGYTF. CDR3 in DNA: TGTGCCAGCAGCTTAGGCCGGGGAAACTATGGCTACACCTTC.

In DNA form, the CDR3 reads TGTGCCAGCAGAGTTTCTCTAGCGGGAGGGAGTGATACGCAGTATTTT. This translates into CASRVSLAGGSDTQYF. This rearrangement joins TRBV28 to TRBJ2-3; 12 positions agree with TRBD2. The germline CDR1 and CDR2 sequences are MDHEN and SYDVKM. J gave up 6 bases and V 6 bases, and 10 bases lay outside the gene matches. CDR3 length: 16 amino acids.

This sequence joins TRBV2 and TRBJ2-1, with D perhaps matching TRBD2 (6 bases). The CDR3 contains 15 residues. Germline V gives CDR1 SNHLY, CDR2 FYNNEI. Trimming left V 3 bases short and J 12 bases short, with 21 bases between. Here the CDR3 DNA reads TGTGCCAGCAGTGAGTCCGAGACTAGGGCCCTCCCGCAGTTCTTC. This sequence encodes CASSESETRALPQFF.

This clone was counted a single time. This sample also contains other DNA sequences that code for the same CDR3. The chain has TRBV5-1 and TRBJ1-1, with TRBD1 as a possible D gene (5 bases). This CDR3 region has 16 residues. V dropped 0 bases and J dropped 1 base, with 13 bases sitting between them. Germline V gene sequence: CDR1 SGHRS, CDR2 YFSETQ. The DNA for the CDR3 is TGCGCCAGCAGCTTGGGTAGGGGTAGAGGGAACACTGAAGCTTTCTTT. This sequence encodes CASSLGRGRGNTEAFF.

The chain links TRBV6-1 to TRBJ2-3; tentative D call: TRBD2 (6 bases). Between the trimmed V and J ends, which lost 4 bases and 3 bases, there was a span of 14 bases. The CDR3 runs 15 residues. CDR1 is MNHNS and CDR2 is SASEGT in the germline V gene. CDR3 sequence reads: CASSADGGGTDTQYF. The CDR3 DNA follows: TGTGCCAGCAGTGCGGACGGGGGTGGTACAGATACGCAGTATTTT.

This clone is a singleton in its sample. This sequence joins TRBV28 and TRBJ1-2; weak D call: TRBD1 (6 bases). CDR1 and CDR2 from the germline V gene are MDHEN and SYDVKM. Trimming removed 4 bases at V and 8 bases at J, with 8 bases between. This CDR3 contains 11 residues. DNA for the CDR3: TGTGCCAGCAGTTACAGGGACGGCTACACCTTC. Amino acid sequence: CASSYRDGYTF.

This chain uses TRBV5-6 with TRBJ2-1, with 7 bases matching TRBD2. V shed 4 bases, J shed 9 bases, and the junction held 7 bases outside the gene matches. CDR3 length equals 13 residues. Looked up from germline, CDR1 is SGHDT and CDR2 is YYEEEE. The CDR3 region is CASSRLAGGEQFF. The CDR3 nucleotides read TGTGCCAGCAGCCGACTAGCCGGGGGTGAGCAGTTCTTC.

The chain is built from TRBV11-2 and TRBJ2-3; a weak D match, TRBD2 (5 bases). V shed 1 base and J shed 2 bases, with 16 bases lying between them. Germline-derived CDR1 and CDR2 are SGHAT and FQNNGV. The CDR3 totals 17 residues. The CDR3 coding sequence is TGTGCCAGCAGCTTAGGCCCATCTAGCAGACACACAGATACGCAGTATTTT. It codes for CASSLGPSSRHTDTQYF.

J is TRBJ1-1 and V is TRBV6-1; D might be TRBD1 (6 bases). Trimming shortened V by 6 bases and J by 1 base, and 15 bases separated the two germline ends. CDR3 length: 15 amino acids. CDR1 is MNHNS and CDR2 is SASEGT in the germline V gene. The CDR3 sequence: CASRAGTTGNTEAFF. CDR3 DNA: TGTGCCAGCAGAGCCGGGACAACAGGGAACACTGAAGCTTTCTTT.

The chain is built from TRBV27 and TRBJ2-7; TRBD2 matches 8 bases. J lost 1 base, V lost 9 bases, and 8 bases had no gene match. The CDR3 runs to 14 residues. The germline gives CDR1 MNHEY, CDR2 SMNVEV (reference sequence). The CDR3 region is CASSKGGRSYEQYF. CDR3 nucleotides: TGTGCCAGTTCGAAGGGCGGGAGGTCCTACGAGCAGTACTTC.

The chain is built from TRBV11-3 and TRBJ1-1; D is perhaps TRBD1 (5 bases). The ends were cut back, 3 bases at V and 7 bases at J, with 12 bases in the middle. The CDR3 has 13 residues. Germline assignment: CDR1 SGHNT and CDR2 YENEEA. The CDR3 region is CASSFGGSGEAFF. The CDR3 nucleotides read TGTGCCAGCAGCTTCGGGGGTAGTGGTGAAGCTTTCTTT.

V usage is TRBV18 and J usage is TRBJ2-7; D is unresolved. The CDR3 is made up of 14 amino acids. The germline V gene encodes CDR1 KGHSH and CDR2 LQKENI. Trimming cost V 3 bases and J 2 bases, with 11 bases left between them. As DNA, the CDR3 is TGTGCCAGCTCACCCCCCCGGAGCCCCTACGAGCAGTACTTC. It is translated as CASSPPRSPYEQYF.

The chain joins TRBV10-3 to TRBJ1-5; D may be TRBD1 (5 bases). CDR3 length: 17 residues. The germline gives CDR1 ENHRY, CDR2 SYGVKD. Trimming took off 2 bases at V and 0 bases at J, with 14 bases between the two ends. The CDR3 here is CAISEGPGLDSNQPQHF. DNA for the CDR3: TGTGCCATCAGTGAGGGGCCGGGACTGGATAGCAATCAGCCCCAGCATTTT.

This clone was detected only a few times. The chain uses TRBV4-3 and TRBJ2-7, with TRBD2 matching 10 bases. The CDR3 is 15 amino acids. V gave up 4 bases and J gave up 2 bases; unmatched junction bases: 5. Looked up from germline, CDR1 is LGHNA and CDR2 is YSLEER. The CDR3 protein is CASSRLAGETYEQYF. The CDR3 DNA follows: TGCGCCAGCAGCCGGCTAGCGGGGGAAACCTACGAGCAGTACTTC.

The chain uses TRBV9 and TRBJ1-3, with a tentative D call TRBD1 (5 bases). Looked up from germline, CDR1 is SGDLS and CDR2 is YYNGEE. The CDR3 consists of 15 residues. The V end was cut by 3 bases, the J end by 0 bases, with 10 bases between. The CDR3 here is CASSGGTGSGNTIYF. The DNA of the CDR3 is TGTGCCAGCAGCGGCGGGACCGGCTCTGGAAACACCATATATTTT.

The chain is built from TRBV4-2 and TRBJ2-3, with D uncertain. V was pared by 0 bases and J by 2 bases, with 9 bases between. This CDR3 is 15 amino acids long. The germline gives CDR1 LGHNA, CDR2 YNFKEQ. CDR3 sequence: CASSQDGQTTDTQYF. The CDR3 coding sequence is TGTGCCAGCAGCCAAGATGGGCAGACCACAGATACGCAGTATTTT.

The DNA of the CDR3 is TGTGCCAGCAGTGGAATAGGGGGCGGTGAGCAGTTCTTC. This codes for CASSGIGGGEQFF. The V and J genes are TRBV2 and TRBJ2-1; TRBD1 matches at 7 bases. Germline V gene data show CDR1 as SNHLY and CDR2 as FYNNEI. The J segment lost 9 bases and the V segment lost 4 bases, leaving 6 bases of the junction unmatched. This CDR3 has 13 residues.

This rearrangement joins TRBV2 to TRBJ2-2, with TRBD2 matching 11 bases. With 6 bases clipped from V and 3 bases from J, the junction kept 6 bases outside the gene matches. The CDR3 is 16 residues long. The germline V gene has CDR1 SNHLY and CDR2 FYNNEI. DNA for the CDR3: TGTGCCAGCAGCCCCGGGACTAGCGGTGACACCGGGGAGCTGTTTTTT. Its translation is CASSPGTSGDTGELFF.

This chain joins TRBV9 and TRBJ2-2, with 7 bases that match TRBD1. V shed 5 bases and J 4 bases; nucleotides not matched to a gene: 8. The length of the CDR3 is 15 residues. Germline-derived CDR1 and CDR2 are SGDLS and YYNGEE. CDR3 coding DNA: TGTGCCAGCAGTGCAGGGGGTATGGGCACCGGGGAGCTGTTTTTT. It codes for CASSAGGMGTGELFF. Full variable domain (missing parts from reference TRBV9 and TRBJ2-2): DSGVTQTPKHLITATGQRVTLRCSPRSGDLSVYWYQQSLDQGLQFLIQYYNGEERAKGNILERFSAQQFPDLHSELNLSSLELGDSALYFCASSAGGMGTGELFFGEGSRLTVL.

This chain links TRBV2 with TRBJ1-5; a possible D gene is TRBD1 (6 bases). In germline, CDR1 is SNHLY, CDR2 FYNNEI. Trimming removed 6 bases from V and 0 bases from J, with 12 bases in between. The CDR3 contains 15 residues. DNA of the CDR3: TGTGCCAGCAGAGATACAGGGTATAGCAATCAGCCCCAGCATTTT. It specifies CASRDTGYSNQPQHF.

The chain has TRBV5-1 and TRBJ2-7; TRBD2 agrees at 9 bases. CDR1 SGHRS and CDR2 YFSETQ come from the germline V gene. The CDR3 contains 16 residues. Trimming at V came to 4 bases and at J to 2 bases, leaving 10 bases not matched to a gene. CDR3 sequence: CASSPGLGLAPYEQYF. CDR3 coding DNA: TGCGCCAGCAGCCCAGGTCTGGGACTAGCTCCCTACGAGCAGTACTTC.

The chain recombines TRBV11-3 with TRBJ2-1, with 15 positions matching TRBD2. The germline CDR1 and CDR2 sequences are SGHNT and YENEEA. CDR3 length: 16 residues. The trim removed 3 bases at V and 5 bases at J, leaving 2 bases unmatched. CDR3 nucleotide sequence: TGTGCCAGCAGCTTGGGACTAGCGGGAGGTCACAATGAGCAGTTCTTC. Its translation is CASSLGLAGGHNEQFF.